This record looks at one T cell receptor beta chain sequence and its context. Which antigen it targets is not known. No base quality values were provided; no much bigger clone lies one nucleotide off. The junction carries 9 bases between V and J, which are trimmed by 6 bases and 4 bases respectively. As encoded in the germline V gene (reference sequence), CDR1 is DFQATT while CDR2 is SNEGSKA. CDR3 length: 11 amino acids, cysteine to phenylalanine. The entry retains the CDR3 DNA only, 33 bases that are in frame from base 1. This entry belongs to a study of technical replicates of blood from several donors (dated by TCRdb to 2017 to 2019). The library was produced with the immunoSEQ multiplex PCR assay. This immuneACCESS table, as held by TCRdb, lists in-frame sequences with V and J called but not all clones. Of the missing ones, under half trace to an unresolved V gene in checked studies; the others have no known cause. In this sample the table shows approximately 75,000 clones, roughly 95% of which occur a single time. Around 0.37% of the sample is taken by the ten largest.

What was sequenced was T cells isolated from PBMCs. This receptor was taken from a human donor in good health. Rearrangement joined TRBV20-1 to TRBJ1-2; TRBD1 could be the D gene, as 6 bases match. Here is the DNA: TGCAGTGCCCTAGGGGGCTATGGCTACACCTTC. Its coded protein is CSALGGYGYTF.